This entry lists 10 T cell receptor beta chains sequenced from one sample in a study of blood T cell repertoires in COVID-19. Using immunoSEQ multiplex PCR, the repertoire was profiled, and TCRdb retains in-frame clones only, with some absent. This sample has roughly 35,000 clones, with 80% to 90% found just once. Sample: peripheral blood. These receptors all stem from a man in his sixties with active COVID-19.

The gene calls are TRBV5-1 and TRBJ1-2; TRBD1 matches at 10 bases. With 1 base clipped from V and 3 bases from J, the junction kept 12 bases outside the gene matches. Germline loops: CDR1 SGHRS, CDR2 YFSETQ. The CDR3 sequence is 18 residues long. CDR3 in amino acids: CASSLLTGGAYRHYGYTF. DNA for the CDR3: TGCGCCAGCAGCTTGTTGACAGGGGGCGCGTATCGTCACTATGGCTACACCTTC.

The rearrangement links TRBV12-3 or TRBV12-4 to TRBJ2-1, with a tentative D call TRBD2 (5 bases). V shed 6 bases and J shed 7 bases, with 13 bases lying between them. The CDR3 contains 13 residues. The CDR3 coding sequence is TGTGCCAGCAGCTCCACGGGCGGGAATGAGCAGTTCTTC. Protein sequence: CASSSTGGNEQFF.

V and J are TRBV25-1 and TRBJ2-1, with a tentative D call TRBD2 (5 bases). The CDR3 has 14 amino acids. V dropped 3 bases and J dropped 3 bases, with 9 bases sitting between them. CDR1 is MGHDK and CDR2 is SYGVNS in the germline V gene. The CDR3 loop reads CASSDPDFYNEQFF. DNA for the CDR3: TGTGCCAGCAGTGATCCGGACTTCTACAATGAGCAGTTCTTC.

This chain joins TRBV3-1 (or the pseudogene TRBV3-2) and TRBJ2-3, with 8 bases matching TRBD2. Germline V CDR1 and CDR2: LGHDT, YNNKEL (reference sequence). The ends lost 6 bases at V and 1 base at J; junction bases unmatched: 12. The CDR3 runs to 17 residues. The CDR3 sequence is CASRYTSGGYRTDTQYF. In DNA form, the CDR3 reads TGTGCCAGCAGGTACACTAGCGGTGGCTATCGCACAGATACGCAGTATTTT.

The chain recombines TRBV20-1 with TRBJ2-3, with TRBD2 identical over 7 bases. From germline, CDR1 is DFQATT and CDR2 SNEGSKA (reference sequence). The V gene end was trimmed by 3 bases and the J gene end by 0 bases; junction bases not matched to a gene: 3. The CDR3 spans 14 residues. The CDR3 sequence: CSASVSGSTDTQYF. The CDR3 bases are TGCAGTGCTAGTGTTAGCGGGAGCACAGATACGCAGTATTTT.

V is TRBV19 and J is TRBJ2-3, with a weak D call TRBD2 (6 bases). With 6 bases removed from V and 5 bases from J, the gap between germline ends came to 12 bases. CDR1 is LNHDA, CDR2 SQIVND, per germline (reference sequence). This CDR3 has 13 amino acids. CDR3 protein: CASRDGGIDTQYF. DNA for the CDR3: TGTGCCAGTAGGGACGGGGGAATAGATACGCAGTATTTT. The variable domain in full, completed from reference TRBV19 and TRBJ2-3, reads DGGITQSPKYLFRKEGQNVTLSCEQNLNHDAMYWYRQDPGQGLRLIYYSQIVNDFQKGDIAEGYSVSREKKESFPLTVTSAQKNPTAFYLCASRDGGIDTQYFGPGTRLTVL.

The chain recombines TRBV11-2 with TRBJ2-7, with 7 bases aligning to TRBD2. V lost 2 bases and J lost 4; bases outside the gene matches: 5. The CDR3 loop spans 14 amino acids. Looked up from germline, CDR1 is SGHAT and CDR2 is FQNNGV. CDR3 nucleotides: TGTGCCAGCAGCTTACAGCGGGATGGATACGAGCAGTACTTC. Protein sequence: CASSLQRDGYEQYF. Drawing the rest from reference TRBV11-2 and TRBJ2-7, the complete variable domain is EAGVAQSPRYKIIEKRQSVAFWCNPISGHATLYWYQQILGQGPKLLIQFQNNGVVDDSQLPKDRFSAERLKGVDSTLKIQPAKLEDSAVYLCASSLQRDGYEQYFGPGTRLTVT.

This chain connects TRBV7-9 to TRBJ1-2; perhaps TRBD1 as D (5 bases). This CDR3 has 15 residues. Trimming cost V 3 bases and J 8 bases, with 19 bases left between them. Germline lookup yields CDR1 SEHNR and CDR2 FQNEAQ (reference sequence). The CDR3 nucleotides read TGTGCCAGCAGCTTGTACGGGCAGGGTACAGCGGGCTACACCTTC. Residues: CASSLYGQGTAGYTF.

The rearrangement uses TRBV7-8 and TRBJ2-7; 9 bases agree with TRBD1. The CDR3 extends over 15 amino acids. CDR1 is SGHVS, CDR2 FQNEAQ, per germline. The junction had 9 bases not matched to a gene; V was cut back by 4 bases and J by 5 bases. CDR3 amino acids: CASSSPGQGIDEQYF. The CDR3 DNA reads TGTGCCAGCAGCTCTCCGGGACAGGGAATCGACGAGCAGTACTTC.

The gene calls are TRBV28 and TRBJ2-7; D remains unclear. Germline assignment: CDR1 MDHEN and CDR2 SYDVKM. CDR3 size: 16 residues. The germline V and J ends were trimmed by 5 bases and 2 bases, with 19 bases remaining between them. The CDR3 DNA is TGTGCCAGCAGTGAACAGCAACCCCTGTATCCCTACGAGCAGTACTTC. Translation gives CASSEQQPLYPYEQYF.